These 11 T cell receptor beta chains originate from one sample sequenced in a study of cytomegalovirus exposure and HLA in healthy donors. PCR was performed using 60 Vbeta and 13 Jbeta primers. Clones were read by immunoSEQ multiplex PCR, and TCRdb kept only the in-frame ones, dropping some. The sample includes roughly 190,000 clones, 70% to 75% of them seen just once. What was sequenced was PBMCs. These receptors were obtained from a man aged 30 to 45 in good health and CMV-seropositive.

V usage is TRBV7-9 and J usage is TRBJ2-7; weak D call: TRBD1 (6 bases). The CDR3 is 11 residues long. With 8 bases removed from V and 6 bases from J, the gap between germline ends came to 11 bases. CDR1 SEHNR and CDR2 FQNEAQ come from the germline V gene (reference sequence). The DNA for the CDR3 is TGTGCCAGCGGCCGGACAGCCGAGCAGTACTTC. This gives the protein CASGRTAEQYF.

The chain carries TRBV2 and TRBJ1-6; D unresolved. The V and J ends lost 4 bases and 9 bases respectively, with 13 bases between them. Germline V gene lookup returns CDR1 SNHLY and CDR2 FYNNEI. The CDR3 loop spans 14 amino acids. In nucleotides, the CDR3 is TGTGCCAGCAGTGTGGAACAGATCAGTTCACCCCTCCACTTT. Protein: CASSVEQISSPLHF.

The gene calls are TRBV27 and TRBJ2-2; the match to TRBD1 covers 7 bases. The CDR3 covers 15 residues. V trimming: 6 bases; J trimming: 9 bases; junction bases outside the gene matches: 13. Germline V CDR1 and CDR2: MNHEY, SMNVEV (reference sequence). The CDR3 DNA reads as TGTGCCAGCAGGGATCGACAGGGCCCCAGTAGGGAGCTGTTTTTT. Its protein is CASRDRQGPSRELFF.

This chain uses TRBV5-4 with TRBJ2-3; maybe TRBD2 (6 bases). Trimming took 3 bases from V and 3 from J, leaving 11 bases between them. This CDR3 spans 14 amino acids. Germline V lookup: CDR1 SGHNT, CDR2 YYREEE (reference sequence). The chain's CDR3 is CASSSGLATDTQYF. The CDR3 region has the DNA TGTGCCAGCAGCTCGGGACTGGCAACAGATACGCAGTATTTT.

For this clone: The germline gene is not matched at one end of the junction; a read error may be the cause. The gene calls are TRBV7-7 and TRBJ2-2, with 7 bases identical to TRBD1. The CDR3 loop spans 13 amino acids. Germline CDR1 is SSHAT and CDR2 is FNYEAQ (reference sequence). CDR3 DNA sequence: TGTGCTAGCAGCCGAGACAGGGCCGGGGAGCTGTTTTTT. Translated, it gives CASSRDRAGELFF.

The chain employs TRBV7-2 and TRBJ2-5, with 9 bases lining up with TRBD2. V was pared by 6 bases and J by 11 bases, with 13 bases of the junction left unmatched. The CDR3 runs to 14 residues. Germline V lookup: CDR1 SGHTA, CDR2 FQGNSA. The CDR3 loop is CASSQAGGSKEQYF. CDR3 coding DNA: TGTGCCAGCAGTCAAGCGGGAGGTTCTAAAGAGCAGTACTTC. The full variable domain, its missing parts supplied by reference TRBV7-2 and TRBJ2-5, is GAGVSQSPSNKVTEKGKDVELRCDPISGHTALYWYRQSLGQGLEFLIYFQGNSAPDKSGLPSDRFSAERTGGSVSTLTIQRTQQEDSAVYLCASSQAGGSKEQYFGPGTRLLVL.

V gene TRBV7-9 combines with J gene TRBJ2-3; tentative D call: TRBD2 (7 bases). Germline V CDR1 and CDR2: SEHNR, FQNEAQ (reference sequence). V was trimmed by 3 bases and J by 2 bases, leaving 18 bases between them. The CDR3 contains 17 residues. The CDR3 protein is CASSFGGAVHYTDTQYF. The CDR3 region has the DNA TGTGCCAGCAGCTTTGGGGGGGCCGTCCATTACACAGATACGCAGTATTTT.

The J gene is TRBJ1-4, the V gene TRBV15; 10 nucleotides align to TRBD1. The CDR3 has 15 amino acids. The V gene end was trimmed by 3 bases and the J gene end by 7 bases; junction bases not matched to a gene: 5. Germline-derived CDR1 and CDR2 are LNHNV and YYDKDF (reference sequence). The CDR3: CATSRSGTGVEKLFF. The DNA of the CDR3 is TGTGCCACCAGCAGGTCCGGGACAGGGGTTGAAAAACTGTTTTTT.

J is TRBJ1-6 and V is TRBV4-2; TRBD1 might be the D (5 bases). The CDR3 runs 15 residues. Per the germline V gene, CDR1 is LGHNA and CDR2 is YNFKEQ. Between the trimmed V and J ends, which lost 4 bases and 9 bases, there was a span of 16 bases. This CDR3 is CASSPRGGIGSPLHF. The CDR3 region has the DNA TGTGCCAGCAGCCCGCGGGGGGGGATAGGTTCACCCCTCCACTTT.

This chain uses TRBV7-2 with TRBJ2-7, with TRBD1 identical over 9 bases. CDR1 is SGHTA and CDR2 is FQGNSA in the germline V gene. J gave up 6 bases and V 3 bases, and 6 bases lay outside the gene matches. CDR3 length: 14 residues. The CDR3 loop is CASSLNTGGFEQYF. The CDR3 DNA sequence: TGTGCCAGCAGCTTGAACACAGGGGGCTTCGAGCAGTACTTC.

This clone was seen only a few times. This chain joins TRBV7-2 and TRBJ2-5; possibly TRBD1 for D (5 bases). V lost 3 bases, J lost 3 bases, and 8 bases lay in between. Germline V gene sequence: CDR1 SGHTA, CDR2 FQGNSA. This CDR3 region has 13 residues. CDR3 nucleotide sequence: TGTGCCAGCAGCTTTCAGGGCGAAGAGACCCAGTACTTC. It specifies CASSFQGEETQYF.